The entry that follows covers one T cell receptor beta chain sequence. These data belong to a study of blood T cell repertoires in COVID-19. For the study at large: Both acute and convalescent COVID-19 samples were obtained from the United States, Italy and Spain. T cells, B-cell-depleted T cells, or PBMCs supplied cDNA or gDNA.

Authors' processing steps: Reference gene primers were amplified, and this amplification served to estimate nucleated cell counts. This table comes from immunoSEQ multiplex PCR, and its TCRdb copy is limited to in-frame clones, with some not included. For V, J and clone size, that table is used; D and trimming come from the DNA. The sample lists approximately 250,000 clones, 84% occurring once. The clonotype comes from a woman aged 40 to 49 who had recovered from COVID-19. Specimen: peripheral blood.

CDR3 protein: CASSYSGVTVGYTF. CDR3 bases: TGTGCCAGCAGTTACTCGGGCGTAACGGTTGGCTACACCTTC. The chain couples TRBV6-6 to TRBJ1-2; D not certain. The V gene's germline CDR1 is MNHNY and CDR2 SVGAGI (reference sequence). Trimming took off 0 bases at V and 7 bases at J, with 12 bases between the two ends. The CDR3 has 14 residues.